This T cell receptor beta chain is drawn from a study of cytomegalovirus exposure and HLA in healthy donors. The CDR3 contains 14 residues. V lost 1 base and J lost 3, with 6 bases in between. Germline V gene sequence: CDR1 SGHAT, CDR2 FQNNGV. Remarks on this clone: Its antigen is currently unknown.

Regarding the study as a whole: In a later analysis, several top co-occurrence clusters appeared linked to parvovirus B19, influenza, CMV and Epstein-Barr virus.

The study ran its PCR with 60 Vbeta and 13 Jbeta primers. The protocol was immunoSEQ multiplex PCR, while the TCRdb copy is restricted to in-frame clones and leaves out a portion. The sample consists of 150,000 to 170,000 clones, about four fifths of them appearing once. The receptor was derived from a man aged 30-40 years in good health and CMV-seropositive. The chain combines TRBV11-2 with TRBJ2-2, with D unclear. The sequencing sample was made of PBMCs. The CDR3 DNA is TGTGCCAGCAGCTTAGTCCGGGACACCGGGGAGCTGTTTTTT. Protein: CASSLVRDTGELFF. Looking up the rest from reference TRBV11-2 and TRBJ2-2 gives the full variable domain: EAGVAQSPRYKIIEKRQSVAFWCNPISGHATLYWYQQILGQGPKLLIQFQNNGVVDDSQLPKDRFSAERLKGVDSTLKIQPAKLEDSAVYLCASSLVRDTGELFFGEGSRLTVL.